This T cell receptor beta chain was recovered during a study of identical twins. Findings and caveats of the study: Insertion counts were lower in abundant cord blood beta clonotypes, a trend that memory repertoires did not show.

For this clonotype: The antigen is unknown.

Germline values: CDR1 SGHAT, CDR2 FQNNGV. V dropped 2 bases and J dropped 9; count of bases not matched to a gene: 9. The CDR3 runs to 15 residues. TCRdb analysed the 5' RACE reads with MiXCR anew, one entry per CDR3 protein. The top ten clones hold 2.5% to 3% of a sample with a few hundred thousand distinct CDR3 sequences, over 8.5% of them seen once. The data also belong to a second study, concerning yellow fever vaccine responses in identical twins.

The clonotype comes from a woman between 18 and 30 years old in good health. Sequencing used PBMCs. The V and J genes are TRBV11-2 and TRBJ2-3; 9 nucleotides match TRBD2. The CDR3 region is CASSLTAGGRDTQYF. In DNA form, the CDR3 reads TGTGCCAGCAGCTTAACTGCGGGAGGGCGAGACACGCAGTATTTT.